What follows describes a single TCR beta chain. The target antigen is unknown. A read error may produce the germline difference seen at one junction end. This entry is derived from a study of tumor and adjacent non-tumor tissue in lung cancer. A modified ARM-PCR protocol with three rounds of nested PCR amplified TCRbeta. TCRdb re-analysed the multiplex PCR reads in MiXCR, keeping a single row per CDR3 protein. The table shows about 80,000 distinct CDR3 sequences, with 55% to 80% occurring only once. CDR3 size: 15 residues. Germline CDR1 reads SGHRS; CDR2 reads YFSETQ. Findings and limits, study-wide: TCR diversity was significantly greater in tumor than normal lung tissue. Normal lung showed higher cumulative top 100 clone frequency than tumor.

RNA was extracted from bulk tissue without any cell sorting. This receptor was taken from a woman between 40 and 50 years old with non-small cell lung cancer. The sequenced material came from lung tumor tissue. This chain joins TRBV5-1 and TRBJ2-1; TRBD1 matches 9 bases. CDR3 coding DNA: TGCGTCAGCAGGTCCGGGACAGGGTCGGCTAATGGGCAGTTCTTC. This sequence encodes CVSRSGTGSANGQFF.